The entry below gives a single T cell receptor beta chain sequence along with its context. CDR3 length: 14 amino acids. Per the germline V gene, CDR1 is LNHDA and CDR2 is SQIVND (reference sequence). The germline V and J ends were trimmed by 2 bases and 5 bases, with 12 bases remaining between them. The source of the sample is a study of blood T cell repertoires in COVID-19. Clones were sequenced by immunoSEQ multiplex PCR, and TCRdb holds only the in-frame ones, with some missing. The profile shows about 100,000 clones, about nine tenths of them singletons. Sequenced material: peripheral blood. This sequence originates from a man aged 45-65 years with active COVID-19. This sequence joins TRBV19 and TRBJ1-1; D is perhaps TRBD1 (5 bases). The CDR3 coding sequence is TGTGCCAGTAGTATAATGGGGGGGGAAACTGAAGCTTTCTTT. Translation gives CASSIMGGETEAFF.